This T cell receptor beta chain was recorded in a study of siplizumab effects on memory and regulatory T cells. Study-level points and caveats: Assignment of a naive or memory phenotype failed for roughly 80-96% of the proliferating CD4+ or CD8+ clones. Siplizumab cultures yielded proliferating Tregs whose suppressive function was not confirmed.

TCRdb's table, derived via immunoSEQ multiplex PCR, lists solely in-frame clones and lacks some. The sample has about 87,000 clones, roughly 90% seen once. The CDR3 is made up of 15 amino acids. Trimming took 4 bases from V and 4 from J; bases not matched to a gene: 5. The germline CDR1 and CDR2 sequences are SGHKS and YYEKEE (reference sequence). Turning to this clone: The antigen is not known.

The chain carries TRBV5-5 and TRBJ2-2; 9 bases align to TRBD1. This TCR was sampled from a human donor in good health. Sample: Tregs sorted from blood. The CDR3 is CASSLGQGTTGELFF. The DNA for the CDR3 is TGTGCCAGCAGCCTAGGACAGGGGACCACCGGGGAGCTGTTTTTT.